This T cell receptor (beta chain) was profiled in a study of blood T cell repertoires in COVID-19. The data were produced by immunoSEQ multiplex PCR, yet TCRdb's version contains in-frame clones alone and is incomplete. The repertoire holds 120,000 to 150,000 clones, with more than 80% as singletons. Trimming stripped 5 bases from V and 5 bases from J, with 6 bases between. CDR3 length: 12 amino acids. Germline assignment: CDR1 MDHEN and CDR2 SYDVKM. The specimen sequenced was peripheral blood. This rearrangement joins TRBV28 to TRBJ1-4; perhaps TRBD1 as D (5 bases). The sequence was obtained from a woman aged 60 to 75 with active COVID-19. The CDR3 coding sequence is TGTGCCAGCAGTCGGGGGAATGAAAAACTGTTTTTT. It is translated as CASSRGNEKLFF.